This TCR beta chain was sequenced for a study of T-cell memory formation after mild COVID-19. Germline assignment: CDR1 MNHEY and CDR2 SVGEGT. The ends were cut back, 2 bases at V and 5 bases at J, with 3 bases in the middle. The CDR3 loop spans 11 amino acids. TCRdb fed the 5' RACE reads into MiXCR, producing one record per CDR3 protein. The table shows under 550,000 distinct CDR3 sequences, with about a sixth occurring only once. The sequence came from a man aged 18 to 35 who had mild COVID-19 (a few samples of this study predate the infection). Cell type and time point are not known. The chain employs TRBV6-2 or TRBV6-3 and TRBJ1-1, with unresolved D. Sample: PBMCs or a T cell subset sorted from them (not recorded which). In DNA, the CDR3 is TGTGCCAGCAGTTACCTAACTGAAGCTTTCTTT. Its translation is CASSYLTEAFF.